This entry lists 23 T cell receptor beta chains sequenced from one sample in a study of PD-L1 blockade in urothelial cancer. Some clones are missing from TCRdb's copy, which holds only in-frame ones; the method was immunoSEQ multiplex PCR. The sample lists some 20,000 clones, 80% to 90% occurring once. Sequenced here: PBMCs, sampled around atezolizumab (anti-PD-L1) treatment. These receptors were obtained from a man aged 50-60 years with urothelial cancer.

This chain joins TRBV27 and TRBJ2-1; 12 nucleotides line up with TRBD2. The CDR3 length is 15 residues. Germline V CDR1 and CDR2: MNHEY, SMNVEV (reference sequence). J lost 9 bases, V lost 8 bases, and 11 bases had no gene match. In nucleotides, the CDR3 is TGTGCCAGCTCTTTCCTAGCGGGAGGGCAGAGTGAGCAGTTCTTC. It codes for CASSFLAGGQSEQFF.

This chain links TRBV9 with TRBJ2-2; 12 bases match TRBD2. Trimming at V came to 5 bases and at J to 6 bases, leaving 5 bases not matched to a gene. The CDR3 covers 15 residues. Germline V CDR1 and CDR2: SGDLS, YYNGEE. The CDR3 protein is CASRPLAGGPGELFF. The CDR3 DNA is TGTGCCAGCAGGCCCCTAGCGGGAGGGCCCGGGGAGCTGTTTTTT.

The chain has TRBV7-6 and TRBJ2-1; D call uncertain. Germline loops: CDR1 SGHVS, CDR2 FNYEAQ. V lost 4 bases to trimming and J lost 5 bases, with 9 bases between them. The CDR3 runs to 13 residues. The CDR3 sequence is CASSYEPHNEQFF. Written as DNA, the CDR3 is TGTGCCAGCAGCTATGAGCCTCACAATGAGCAGTTCTTC.

CDR3 sequence (DNA): TGTGCCAGCAGTTACGGGGGGGGGACAGCCAAAAACATTCAGTACTTC. Protein: CASSYGGGTAKNIQYF. The J gene is TRBJ2-4, the V gene TRBV6-5; 7 nucleotides match TRBD2. Germline V lookup: CDR1 MNHEY, CDR2 SVGAGI. The length of the CDR3 is 16 residues. The junction had 4 bases not matched to a gene; V was cut back by 2 bases and J by 0 bases.

This sequence joins TRBV28 and TRBJ2-1, with a weak D call TRBD2 (6 bases). V lost 6 bases to trimming and J lost 0 bases, with 9 bases between them. The CDR3 has 14 amino acids. Germline-derived CDR1 and CDR2 are MDHEN and SYDVKM. CDR3 sequence: CASRDGSSYNEQFF. The CDR3 coding sequence is TGTGCCAGCAGGGACGGGAGCTCCTACAATGAGCAGTTCTTC. Drawing the rest from reference TRBV28 and TRBJ2-1, the complete variable domain is DVKVTQSSRYLVKRTGEKVFLECVQDMDHENMFWYRQDPGLGLRLIYFSYDVKMKEKGDIPEGYSVSREKKERFSLILESASTNQTSMYLCASRDGSSYNEQFFGPGTRLTVL.

The sample holds one count of this clone. The J gene is TRBJ2-3, the V gene TRBV10-2, with a weak D call TRBD2 (6 bases). Looked up from germline, CDR1 is WSHSY and CDR2 is SAAADI. CDR3 length equals 13 residues. Trimming stripped 5 bases from V and 3 bases from J, with 9 bases between. The CDR3 sequence is CASSLAQTDTQYF. In nucleotides, the CDR3 is TGCGCCAGCAGTCTAGCGCAAACAGATACGCAGTATTTT.

V usage is TRBV11-2 and J usage is TRBJ1-4, with no clear D. Germline lookup yields CDR1 SGHAT and CDR2 FQNNGV. V gave up 1 base and J gave up 4 bases, with 10 bases separating them. This CDR3 has 15 residues. DNA for the CDR3: TGTGCCAGCAGCTTAGGGGCTCTTGGTAATGAAAAACTGTTTTTT. Translation gives CASSLGALGNEKLFF.

This clone came up a few times. The V and J genes are TRBV6-1 and TRBJ2-7; D is unclear. Looked up from germline, CDR1 is MNHNS and CDR2 is SASEGT. The CDR3 totals 13 residues. Deletions cut 6 bases from V and 5 bases from J, with 14 bases between. The CDR3 DNA sequence: TGTGCCAGCAGGCTCTCTATTAGCCACGAGCAGTACTTC. Translating it yields CASRLSISHEQYF.

This chain links TRBV19 with TRBJ2-7; D unresolved. V dropped 3 bases and J dropped 5 bases, with 14 bases sitting between them. Germline CDR1 reads LNHDA; CDR2 reads SQIVND (reference sequence). The CDR3 is made up of 14 amino acids. For the CDR3, the DNA is TGTGCCAGTAGTATTTCTGGGTTTGCGGACGAGCAGTACTTC. Amino acids: CASSISGFADEQYF. The whole variable domain, filled in from reference TRBV19 and TRBJ2-7, reads DGGITQSPKYLFRKEGQNVTLSCEQNLNHDAMYWYRQDPGQGLRLIYYSQIVNDFQKGDIAEGYSVSREKKESFPLTVTSAQKNPTAFYLCASSISGFADEQYFGPGTRLTVT.

This chain connects TRBV7-9 to TRBJ1-5, with no clear D. The germline V gene has CDR1 SEHNR and CDR2 FQNEAQ (reference sequence). The CDR3 sequence is 15 residues long. V dropped 2 bases and J dropped 3 bases, with 11 bases sitting between them. The CDR3 DNA is TGTGCCAGCAGCTTAATGAATGGGCCCAATCAGCCCCAGCATTTT. This codes for CASSLMNGPNQPQHF.

The V and J genes are TRBV7-2 and TRBJ2-1; 9 nucleotides agree with TRBD1. Unmatched junction bases numbered 12, after V lost 5 bases and J lost 4 bases. From germline, CDR1 is SGHTA and CDR2 FQGNSA. CDR3 length: 17 residues. The CDR3 sequence: CASSPGTGWRVYNEQFF. The CDR3 DNA reads TGTGCCAGCAGCCCCGGGACAGGGTGGAGGGTATACAATGAGCAGTTCTTC.

The J gene is TRBJ1-1, the V gene TRBV29-1; unclear D gene. The CDR3 has 14 amino acids. Trimming took 2 bases from V and 4 from J, leaving 14 bases between them. The V gene's germline CDR1 is SQVTM and CDR2 ANQGSEA. The CDR3: CSVEIAGEGTEAFF. The DNA of the CDR3 is TGCAGCGTTGAAATCGCAGGTGAGGGCACTGAAGCTTTCTTT.

V is TRBV11-1 and J is TRBJ2-7; 8 nucleotides line up with TRBD1. Germline V lookup: CDR1 SGHAT, CDR2 FQDESV (reference sequence). The CDR3 runs 15 residues. The J segment lost 4 bases and the V segment lost 2 bases, leaving 7 bases of the junction unmatched. The CDR3 bases are TGTGCCAGCAGCTTATTAACCGGACAGGGTTACGAGCAGTACTTC. This translates into CASSLLTGQGYEQYF.

The chain recombines TRBV6-1 with TRBJ2-1; 11 bases align to TRBD1. V dropped 6 bases and J dropped 6; count of bases not matched to a gene: 7. The CDR3 totals 15 residues. Germline V lookup: CDR1 MNHNS, CDR2 SASEGT. CDR3 sequence reads: CASRTGTGGGNEQFF. The CDR3 DNA follows: TGTGCCAGCAGAACCGGGACAGGGGGTGGCAATGAGCAGTTCTTC.

This chain uses TRBV10-3 with TRBJ2-1; 8 bases are a match to TRBD1. This CDR3 region has 18 residues. Germline trimming cut 2 bases from V and 1 base from J; bases unmatched to any gene: 10. Looked up from germline, CDR1 is ENHRY and CDR2 is SYGVKD. In DNA, the CDR3 is TGTGCCATCAGTGAGCCCGATCCAGGGGGCAATTCCTACAATGAGCAGTTCTTC. Encoded protein: CAISEPDPGGNSYNEQFF.

The chain uses TRBV7-8 and TRBJ1-1; the D gene is possibly TRBD1 (6 bases). This CDR3 contains 16 residues. V was pared by 1 base and J by 4 bases, with 16 bases between. Germline V gives CDR1 SGHVS, CDR2 FQNEAQ. Here the CDR3 DNA reads TGTGCCAGCAGCTTAGGGGCGGGGGGGCTGACCACTGAAGCTTTCTTT. This encodes CASSLGAGGLTTEAFF.

CDR3 loop: CASSPSLLPREIHHRTDTQYF. The CDR3 nucleotides are TGTGCCAGTAGTCCCAGTCTTCTTCCGCGGGAGATCCATCATCGCACAGATACGCAGTATTTT. V is TRBV19 and J is TRBJ2-3, with 7 nucleotides matching TRBD2. The CDR3 contains 21 residues. The germline gives CDR1 LNHDA, CDR2 SQIVND (reference sequence). Unmatched junction bases numbered 24, after V lost 5 bases and J lost 1 base.

This clone was found a few times. The chain combines TRBV15 with TRBJ2-1; D possibly corresponds to TRBD1 (6 bases). The CDR3 is 17 residues long. Trimming took off 0 bases at V and 2 bases at J, with 14 bases between the two ends. In germline, CDR1 is LNHNV, CDR2 YYDKDF (reference sequence). The chain's CDR3 is CATSRDANRVTYNEQFF. DNA for the CDR3: TGTGCCACCAGCAGAGATGCCAACAGGGTTACCTACAATGAGCAGTTCTTC. Variable domain in full (rest from reference TRBV15 and TRBJ2-1): DAMVIQNPRYQVTQFGKPVTLSCSQTLNHNVMYWYQQKSSQAPKLLFHYYDKDFNNEADTPDNFQSRRPNTSFCFLDIRSPGLGDTAMYLCATSRDANRVTYNEQFFGPGTRLTVL.

The chain is built from TRBV5-6 and TRBJ2-7, with D tentatively TRBD1 (5 bases). V shed 0 bases and J shed 4 bases, with 8 bases lying between them. Germline CDR1 SGHDT, CDR2 YYEEEE. The CDR3 covers 13 residues. The CDR3: CASSLDRSYEQYF. The CDR3 DNA reads as TGTGCCAGCAGCTTGGACAGGAGTTACGAGCAGTACTTC.

V and J are TRBV19 and TRBJ2-2; D is perhaps TRBD1 (6 bases). The CDR3 has 16 residues. V was clipped by 7 bases and J by 0 bases, with 15 bases between them. Germline-derived CDR1 and CDR2 are LNHDA and SQIVND (reference sequence). The CDR3 coding sequence is TGTGCCAGTAAAATAGACAGGACAACGAACACCGGGGAGCTGTTTTTT. This sequence encodes CASKIDRTTNTGELFF.

This clone was seen just once. The V call is TRBV10-2, the J call TRBJ2-7, with 11 bases matching TRBD1. The CDR3 length is 16 residues. Germline V lookup: CDR1 WSHSY, CDR2 SAAADI. The V segment lost 0 bases and the J segment 7 bases; nucleotides outside the gene matches: 8. CDR3 amino acids: CASSESRTGGPGEQYF. CDR3 sequence (DNA): TGCGCCAGCAGTGAGTCCCGGACAGGGGGCCCGGGGGAGCAGTACTTC.

This rearrangement joins TRBV29-1 to TRBJ2-2, with 11 bases aligning to TRBD2. V lost 3 bases and J lost 6; bases outside the gene matches: 3. From germline, CDR1 is SQVTM and CDR2 ANQGSEA. The CDR3 runs 14 residues. The CDR3 DNA is TGCAGCGTTGAGGCTAGCGGGAGGCCCGGGGAGCTGTTTTTT. This codes for CSVEASGRPGELFF.

V and J are TRBV6-5 and TRBJ1-2, with D possibly being TRBD1 (6 bases). The CDR3 is 14 amino acids. Looked up from germline, CDR1 is MNHEY and CDR2 is SVGAGI. V lost 5 bases and J lost 1, with 11 bases in between. The CDR3 DNA follows: TGTGCCAGCAGTCCGGGACATCATAACTATGGCTACACCTTC. This codes for CASSPGHHNYGYTF.